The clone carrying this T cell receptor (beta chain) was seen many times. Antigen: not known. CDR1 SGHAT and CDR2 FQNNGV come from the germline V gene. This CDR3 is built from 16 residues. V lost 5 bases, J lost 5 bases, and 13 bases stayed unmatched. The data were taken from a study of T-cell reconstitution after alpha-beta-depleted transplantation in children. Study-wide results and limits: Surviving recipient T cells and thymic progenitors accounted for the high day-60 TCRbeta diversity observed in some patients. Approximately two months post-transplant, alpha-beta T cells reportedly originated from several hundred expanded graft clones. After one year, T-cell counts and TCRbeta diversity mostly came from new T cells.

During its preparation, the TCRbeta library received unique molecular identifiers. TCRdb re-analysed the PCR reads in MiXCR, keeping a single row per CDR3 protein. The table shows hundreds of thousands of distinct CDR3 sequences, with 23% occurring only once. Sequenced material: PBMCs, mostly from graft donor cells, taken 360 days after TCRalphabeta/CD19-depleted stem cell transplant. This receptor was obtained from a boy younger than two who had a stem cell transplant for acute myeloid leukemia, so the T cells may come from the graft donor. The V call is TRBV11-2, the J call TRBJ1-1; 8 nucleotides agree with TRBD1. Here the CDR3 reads CASSRRAGGLWTEAFF. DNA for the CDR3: TGTGCCAGCAGCCGCAGGGCAGGGGGCCTGTGGACTGAAGCTTTCTTT.